Sequencing of this T cell receptor beta chain was carried out in a study of Ad26.COV2.S vaccination and SARS-CoV-2 variants. Study-level background: Vaccine-arm donor from the placebo-controlled COV1001 Ad26.COV2.S trial.

Germline V gives CDR1 SEHNR, CDR2 FQNEAQ (reference sequence). V trimming: 2 bases; J trimming: 1 base; junction bases outside the gene matches: 0. The CDR3 covers 14 residues. Profiled with immunoSEQ multiplex PCR; TCRdb holds only in-frame clones, not every one. The table lists 300,000 to 500,000 clones, approximately 90% of them singletons. Treatment denoted: 15 to 20 received Ad26.COV2.S at low or high dose, single or two shots; roughly 5 received placebo; per-sample allocation not given. Day 63 after the first vaccine or placebo injection was the time point for sampling. V and J are TRBV7-9 and TRBJ1-1; TRBD1 matches 8 bases. The TCR sequence derives from a person aged 18-60 years who received the Ad26.COV2.S COVID-19 vaccine or a placebo. The source was peripheral blood, collected in a trial of Ad26.COV2.S vaccine versus placebo. The CDR3 loop is CASSLTGGNTEAFF. CDR3 coding DNA: TGTGCCAGCAGCTTAACAGGGGGGAACACTGAAGCTTTCTTT.